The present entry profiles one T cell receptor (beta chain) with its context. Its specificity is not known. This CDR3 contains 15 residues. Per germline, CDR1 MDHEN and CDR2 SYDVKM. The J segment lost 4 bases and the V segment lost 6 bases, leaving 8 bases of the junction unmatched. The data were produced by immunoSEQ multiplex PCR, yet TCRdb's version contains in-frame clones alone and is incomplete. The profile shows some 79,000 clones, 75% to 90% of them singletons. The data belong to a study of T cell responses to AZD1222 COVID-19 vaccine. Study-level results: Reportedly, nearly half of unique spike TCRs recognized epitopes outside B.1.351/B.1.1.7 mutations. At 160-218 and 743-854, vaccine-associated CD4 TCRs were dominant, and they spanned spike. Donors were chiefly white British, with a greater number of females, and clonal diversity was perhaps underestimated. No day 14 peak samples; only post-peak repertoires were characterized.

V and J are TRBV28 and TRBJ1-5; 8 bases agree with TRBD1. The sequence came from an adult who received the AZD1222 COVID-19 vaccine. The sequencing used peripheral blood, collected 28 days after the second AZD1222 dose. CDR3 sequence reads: CASRLQGAGNQPQHF. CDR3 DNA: TGTGCCAGCAGACTGCAGGGGGCAGGGAATCAGCCCCAGCATTTT.